Shown below are 21 T cell receptor beta chains from a single sample sequenced in a study of T cells in localized non-small cell lung cancer. Libraries were prepared by immunoSEQ multiplex PCR; TCRdb keeps only in-frame clonotypes and omits some of them. The sample has 31,000 or so clones; about four fifths are singletons. The source was peripheral blood, collected before any cancer treatment. These receptors were obtained from a male donor older than 55 with stage III squamous cell lung carcinoma.

The J gene is TRBJ2-1, the V gene TRBV14; D unresolved. Germline CDR1 and CDR2: SGHDN and FVKESK. V lost 2 bases, J lost 6 bases, and 17 bases lay in between. CDR3 length equals 16 residues. Here the CDR3 DNA reads TGTGCCAGCAGCCAACCCGGGCTAAAAACCCGCAATGAGCAGTTCTTC. It translates to CASSQPGLKTRNEQFF. Complete variable domain (other parts from reference TRBV14 and TRBJ2-1): EAGVTQFPSHSVIEKGQTVTLRCDPISGHDNLYWYRRVMGKEIKFLLHFVKESKQDESGMPNNRFLAERTGGTYSTLKVQPAELEDSGVYFCASSQPGLKTRNEQFFGPGTRLTVL.

The rearrangement uses TRBV11-3 and TRBJ2-3; D ambiguous. V was trimmed by 6 bases and J by 2 bases, leaving 3 bases between them. Per the germline V gene, CDR1 is SGHNT and CDR2 is YENEEA. The CDR3 contains 11 residues. CDR3 amino acids: CASSNTDTQYF. CDR3 bases: TGTGCCAGCAGTAACACAGATACGCAGTATTTT.

V and J are TRBV4-1 and TRBJ2-1; 8 nucleotides match TRBD2. Germline CDR1 reads MGHRA; CDR2 reads YSYEKL. The V gene end was trimmed by 0 bases and the J gene end by 9 bases; junction bases not matched to a gene: 7. The CDR3 is made up of 15 amino acids. The CDR3 nucleotides read TGCGCCAGCAGCCAAGACGCCGGGAGGGCCCTTGAGCAGTTCTTC. Encoded protein: CASSQDAGRALEQFF.

The rearrangement joins TRBV5-1 to TRBJ2-1, with D maybe TRBD2 (5 bases). The ends were cut back, 4 bases at V and 3 bases at J, with 11 bases in the middle. Germline V gene data show CDR1 as SGHRS and CDR2 as YFSETQ. The CDR3 loop spans 14 amino acids. The CDR3 coding sequence is TGCGCCAGCAGCGTAGCGCGATACTACAATGAGCAGTTCTTC. This codes for CASSVARYYNEQFF. Full variable domain (remainder filled in from reference TRBV5-1 and TRBJ2-1): KAGVTQTPRYLIKTRGQQVTLSCSPISGHRSVSWYQQTPGQGLQFLFEYFSETQRNKGNFPGRFSGRQFSNSRSEMNVSTLELGDSALYLCASSVARYYNEQFFGPGTRLTVL.

This clone occurred a few times. The rearrangement links TRBV10-3 to TRBJ2-6; the D is unclear. Trimming took off 4 bases at V and 0 bases at J, with 4 bases between the two ends. CDR1 is ENHRY, CDR2 SYGVKD, per germline. The CDR3 consists of 14 residues. CDR3 sequence (DNA): TGTGCCATCAGTGGCCTCTCTGGGGCCAACGTCCTGACTTTC. It yields the protein CAISGLSGANVLTF.

This chain links TRBV7-9 with TRBJ1-4, with 8 bases matching TRBD1. Germline values: CDR1 SEHNR, CDR2 FQNEAQ (reference sequence). The junction had 5 bases not matched to a gene; V was cut back by 5 bases and J by 0 bases. The CDR3 is 16 residues long. CDR3 protein: CASSNGQGATNEKLFF. The CDR3 bases are TGTGCCAGCAGCAATGGACAGGGAGCAACTAATGAAAAACTGTTTTTT.

The genes are TRBV2 and TRBJ2-3; 7 bases line up with TRBD2. Losses at the gene ends were 6 bases for V and 2 bases for J; bases not matched to a gene: 11. Germline CDR1 is SNHLY and CDR2 is FYNNEI. The CDR3 runs to 16 residues. The DNA for the CDR3 is TGTGCCAGCAGCAAACTTACTAGCGCGAACACAGATACGCAGTATTTT. It specifies CASSKLTSANTDTQYF.

The chain joins TRBV20-1 to TRBJ1-2; D ambiguous. With 6 bases removed from V and 4 bases from J, the gap between germline ends came to 9 bases. This CDR3 region has 11 residues. Germline V gene data show CDR1 as DFQATT and CDR2 as SNEGSKA (reference sequence). In nucleotides, the CDR3 is TGCAGTGCCCTGACGGGCTATGGCTACACCTTC. It specifies CSALTGYGYTF.

The rearrangement links TRBV4-1 to TRBJ2-1, with D tentatively TRBD1 (6 bases). The CDR3 loop spans 15 amino acids. Between the trimmed V and J ends, which lost 1 base and 6 bases, there was a span of 13 bases. Per the germline V gene, CDR1 is MGHRA and CDR2 is YSYEKL. The CDR3 nucleotides read TGCGCCAGCAGCCAAGGGTTAGCCAGGGGCAATGAGCAGTTCTTC. Translated, it gives CASSQGLARGNEQFF.

V is TRBV7-9 and J is TRBJ1-5; tentative D call: TRBD1 (5 bases). Trimming took off 3 bases at V and 4 bases at J, with 10 bases between the two ends. Germline CDR1 SEHNR, CDR2 FQNEAQ (reference sequence). This CDR3 comprises 14 residues. Here the CDR3 reads CASSLGRENQPQHF. The DNA of the CDR3 is TGTGCCAGCAGCTTGGGCAGGGAAAATCAGCCCCAGCATTTT.

The CDR3: CASRPGNANTGELFF. DNA for the CDR3: TGTGCCAGCAGGCCAGGGAACGCGAACACCGGGGAGCTGTTTTTT. This sequence joins TRBV27 and TRBJ2-2; a weak D match, TRBD1 (5 bases). This CDR3 spans 15 amino acids. Germline CDR1 is MNHEY and CDR2 is SMNVEV (reference sequence). V lost 6 bases to trimming and J lost 0 bases, with 11 bases between them.

V gene TRBV5-1 combines with J gene TRBJ2-3; D might be TRBD1 (5 bases). V gave up 0 bases and J gave up 2 bases, with 13 bases separating them. Germline-derived CDR1 and CDR2 are SGHRS and YFSETQ. The CDR3 has 16 residues. The CDR3 region has the DNA TGCGCCAGCAGCTTGGGGGCCCAGGGAAACACAGATACGCAGTATTTT. Its translation: CASSLGAQGNTDTQYF.

This clone is labeled medium-sized. This chain links TRBV4-1 with TRBJ1-2; 9 nucleotides line up with TRBD1. Germline trimming cut 0 bases from V and 8 bases from J; bases unmatched to any gene: 7. Germline V gene data show CDR1 as MGHRA and CDR2 as YSYEKL. The CDR3 totals 15 residues. CDR3 sequence: CASSQDLGQGRGYTF. DNA for the CDR3: TGCGCCAGCAGCCAAGACCTGGGACAGGGTAGAGGCTACACCTTC.

The V and J genes are TRBV7-3 and TRBJ2-1, with D possibly matching TRBD1 (6 bases). This CDR3 comprises 12 residues. Germline V gives CDR1 SGHTA, CDR2 FQGTGA. Trimming stripped 3 bases from V and 9 bases from J, with 9 bases between. The CDR3 DNA sequence: TGTGCCAGCAGCTTTGACAGGACTGAGCAGTTCTTC. This gives the protein CASSFDRTEQFF.

The rearrangement links TRBV2 to TRBJ2-1, with 7 bases matching TRBD1. J was trimmed by 1 base and V by 7 bases; bases with no gene match: 7. The CDR3 is made up of 15 amino acids. CDR1 SNHLY and CDR2 FYNNEI come from the germline V gene. CDR3 coding DNA: TGTGCCAGCATAAGACAGGGACGATCCTACAATGAGCAGTTCTTC. Amino acids: CASIRQGRSYNEQFF. Variable domain in full (rest from reference TRBV2 and TRBJ2-1): EPEVTQTPSHQVTQMGQEVILRCVPISNHLYFYWYRQILGQKVEFLVSFYNNEISEKSEIFDDQFSVERPDGSNFTLKIRSTKLEDSAMYFCASIRQGRSYNEQFFGPGTRLTVL.

V and J are TRBV12-2 and TRBJ1-6. TRBV12-2 is assigned pseudogene status. The CDR3 totals 14 residues. The CDR3 DNA sequence: TGTGCAAGTCGCTTAGATCGGGATAATTCACCCCTCCACTTT. Its protein product is CASRLDRDNSPLHF.

The rearrangement uses TRBV6-5 and TRBJ2-5; 11 bases match TRBD1. The CDR3 runs 16 residues. Germline values: CDR1 MNHEY, CDR2 SVGAGI. Trimming at V came to 4 bases and at J to 6 bases, leaving 10 bases not matched to a gene. CDR3: CASSSIPGQGGQTQYF. The CDR3 DNA sequence: TGTGCCAGCAGTTCTATACCGGGACAGGGGGGGCAGACCCAGTACTTC.

This clone is judged medium-sized. The genes are TRBV28 and TRBJ1-1; 10 nucleotides line up with TRBD1. Per germline, CDR1 MDHEN and CDR2 SYDVKM. The V and J ends lost 2 bases and 4 bases, in that order; junction bases with no gene match: 1. The CDR3 has 14 amino acids. CDR3 DNA sequence: TGTGCCAGCAGTTTAGGACAGGGGGTCACTGAAGCTTTCTTT. Protein product: CASSLGQGVTEAFF.

This clone was found a few times. This chain links TRBV20-1 with TRBJ1-1; D remains unclear. CDR1 DFQATT and CDR2 SNEGSKA come from the germline V gene (reference sequence). V lost 4 bases and J 10 bases, leaving 7 bases between the germline ends. The CDR3 runs 9 residues. The CDR3 reads CSATRPAFF. In DNA form, the CDR3 reads TGCAGTGCTACAAGGCCAGCTTTCTTT.

This rearrangement joins TRBV19 to TRBJ1-1; 7 bases line up with TRBD1. CDR1 and CDR2 (germline): LNHDA, SQIVND (reference sequence). Unmatched junction bases numbered 11, after V lost 10 bases and J lost 3 bases. This CDR3 spans 14 amino acids. The CDR3 DNA sequence: TGTGCCACTACCACAGGGGAGGGACACACTGAAGCTTTCTTT. Translation: CATTTGEGHTEAFF.

This clone was detected a few times. One junction end does not reproduce the germline sequence, and a read error may be involved. The J gene is TRBJ2-2, the V gene TRBV4-3, with 8 nucleotides matching TRBD2. Germline CDR1 and CDR2: LGHNA and YSLEER. This CDR3 is built from 15 residues. The CDR3 region is CASSHAGPPAGGLFF. Here the CDR3 DNA reads TGCGCCAGCAGCCACGCGGGACCCCCGGCGGGGGGGCTGTTTTTT.